A single sample gave rise to the 20 T cell receptor beta chains below, sequenced in a study of shared clonotypes between healthy human individuals. Repertoires were generated with immunoSEQ multiplex PCR, while TCRdb's copy carries only in-frame clones and drops some. The data show 2 million to 3 million clones, more than 85% seen once. The specimen sequenced was naive CD4+ T cells from PBMCs. Sample subset: CD45RA+ positively selected. Every receptor here comes from a young man in good health. Some clones in this sample may be carry-over from other donors' samples.

For the CDR3, the DNA is TGTGCCAGCAGTTTGCAAACCCCAAGGCAGCCCCAGCATTTT. Protein sequence: CASSLQTPRQPQHF. V is TRBV28 and J is TRBJ1-5; D gene unclear. The CDR3 totals 14 residues. Germline-derived CDR1 and CDR2 are MDHEN and SYDVKM. V shed 3 bases and J shed 7 bases, with 13 bases lying between them.

This chain uses TRBV19 with TRBJ2-1; 9 nucleotides agree with TRBD2. Germline V gives CDR1 LNHDA, CDR2 SQIVND (reference sequence). There are 16 residues in the CDR3. Trimming took 6 bases from V and 3 from J; bases not matched to a gene: 9. The CDR3 protein is CASRPLGSGSYNEQFF. The CDR3 DNA follows: TGTGCCAGTAGGCCCTTGGGTAGCGGGAGCTACAATGAGCAGTTCTTC.

This chain joins TRBV27 and TRBJ1-2; TRBD1 matches at 9 bases. The CDR3 has 15 residues. After removal of 4 bases from V and 4 bases from J, the junction contained 7 bases not matched to a gene. Germline values: CDR1 MNHEY, CDR2 SMNVEV (reference sequence). CDR3 nucleotides: TGTGCCAGCAGTTCCCGCACAGGGGGCAGCTATGGCTACACCTTC. It codes for CASSSRTGGSYGYTF.

The rearrangement links TRBV11-1 to TRBJ1-1; TRBD1 is a possible D gene (5 bases). V was cut by 11 bases and J by 1 base, with 14 bases left in between. CDR1 and CDR2 from the germline V gene are SGHAT and FQDESV (reference sequence). This CDR3 comprises 13 residues. The DNA of the CDR3 is TGTGCCGTCAAGGGACGGAAGAACACTGAAGCTTTCTTT. Encoded protein: CAVKGRKNTEAFF. Using reference TRBV11-1 and TRBJ1-1 for the parts outside the CDR3, the full variable domain is EAEVAQSPRYKITEKSQAVAFWCDPISGHATLYWYRQILGQGPELLVQFQDESVVDDSQLPKDRFSAERLKGVDSTLKIQPAELGDSAMYLCAVKGRKNTEAFFGQGTRLTVV.

The V call is TRBV25-1, the J call TRBJ2-1; D is possibly TRBD2 (6 bases). This CDR3 is built from 14 residues. The germline V gene encodes CDR1 MGHDK and CDR2 SYGVNS. The V end lost 1 base, the J end lost 12 bases, and 16 bases lay between the germline ends. CDR3 bases: TGTGCCAGCAGTGAATTGGGAGGCGGTCAGTGGCAGTTCTTC. This codes for CASSELGGGQWQFF.

In its sample, this clone was seen once. The chain is built from TRBV7-9 and TRBJ2-1, with 7 bases identical to TRBD2. V lost 4 bases to trimming and J lost 5 bases; unmatched junction nucleotides: 8. CDR3 length: 15 residues. Germline lookup yields CDR1 SEHNR and CDR2 FQNEAQ (reference sequence). CDR3 residues: CASSWRLASDNEQFF. The DNA for the CDR3 is TGTGCCAGCAGCTGGCGACTAGCTAGCGACAATGAGCAGTTCTTC.

The chain recombines TRBV6-6 with TRBJ1-4, with D uncertain. The CDR3 runs to 14 residues. V was clipped by 5 bases and J by 7 bases, with 14 bases between them. Germline CDR1 is MNHNY and CDR2 is SVGAGI (reference sequence). CDR3 loop: CASSRGSQIEKLFF. CDR3 bases: TGTGCCAGCAGTCGCGGGTCACAGATTGAAAAACTGTTTTTT.

The rearrangement joins TRBV5-4 to TRBJ2-7; D possibly corresponds to TRBD2 (6 bases). V was cut by 9 bases and J by 9 bases, with 13 bases left in between. The CDR3 has 10 amino acids. Germline CDR1 reads SGHNT; CDR2 reads YYREEE (reference sequence). Here the CDR3 reads CATRGDRQYF. DNA of the CDR3: TGTGCCACCCGCGGGGACCGGCAGTACTTC.

The chain couples TRBV5-1 to TRBJ2-1, with 8 bases aligning to TRBD1. Germline V gene lookup returns CDR1 SGHRS and CDR2 YFSETQ. V gave up 6 bases and J gave up 6 bases; unmatched junction bases: 8. The CDR3 is made up of 14 amino acids. The chain's CDR3 is CASTKGQGSNEQFF. The CDR3 coding sequence is TGCGCCAGCACCAAAGGACAGGGTAGCAATGAGCAGTTCTTC.

The chain is built from TRBV11-3 and TRBJ2-4, with no clear D. Trimming took 3 bases from V and 8 from J, leaving 11 bases between them. Per the germline V gene, CDR1 is SGHNT and CDR2 is YENEEA. The CDR3 runs to 13 residues. This chain's CDR3 is CASSFVGRDIQYF. The DNA for the CDR3 is TGTGCCAGCAGCTTTGTGGGAAGGGACATTCAGTACTTC.

The genes are TRBV5-1 and TRBJ2-6; D gene uncertain. The V gene's germline CDR1 is SGHRS and CDR2 YFSETQ. V was pared by 4 bases and J by 1 base, with 3 bases between. The CDR3 extends over 13 amino acids. The CDR3 region has the DNA TGCGCCAGCAGCCCGTCTGGGGCCAACGTCCTGACTTTC. Its protein is CASSPSGANVLTF.

In this sample, this clone turned up once. V gene TRBV9 combines with J gene TRBJ2-2; D tentatively fits TRBD1 or TRBD2 (5 bases each). Germline values: CDR1 SGDLS, CDR2 YYNGEE. The CDR3 is 18 residues long. V lost 0 bases, J lost 4 bases, and 19 bases lay in between. This CDR3 reads CASSVVPVPGAGTGELFF. For the CDR3, the DNA is TGTGCCAGCAGCGTAGTCCCAGTTCCCGGGGCCGGCACCGGGGAGCTGTTTTTT.

The CDR3, as DNA: TGTGCCAGCAGCGGTACTAGCGGGCCCTGGGAGACCCAGTACTTC. Its protein product is CASSGTSGPWETQYF. The V gene is TRBV7-9, the J gene TRBJ2-5, with 9 bases that match TRBD2. Germline CDR1 SEHNR, CDR2 FQNEAQ (reference sequence). The junction had 9 bases not matched to a gene; V was cut back by 5 bases and J by 5 bases. This CDR3 spans 15 amino acids. Full variable domain (rest looked up from reference TRBV7-9 and TRBJ2-5): DTGVSQNPRHKITKRGQNVTFRCDPISEHNRLYWYRQTLGQGPEFLTYFQNEAQLEKSRLLSDRFSAERPKGSFSTLEIQRTEQGDSAMYLCASSGTSGPWETQYFGPGTRLLVL.

CDR3 sequence (DNA): TGTGCCAGCAGCTTGTTAGGGGCTAATGAAAAACTGTTTTTT. Encoded protein: CASSLLGANEKLFF. V usage is TRBV7-9 and J usage is TRBJ1-4, with D possibly TRBD1 on 5 matching bases. V was pared by 3 bases and J by 3 bases, with 8 bases between. This CDR3 comprises 14 residues. Germline V gene sequence: CDR1 SEHNR, CDR2 FQNEAQ (reference sequence).

V and J are TRBV30 and TRBJ2-3; TRBD2 matches at 10 bases. V shed 3 bases, J shed 8 bases, and the junction held 5 bases outside the gene matches. This CDR3 spans 13 amino acids. CDR1 and CDR2 from the germline V gene are GTSNPN and SVGIG (reference sequence). CDR3 sequence (DNA): TGTGCCTGGAGGGTAGCGGGAGGCGGTACGCAGTATTTT. It is translated as CAWRVAGGGTQYF. Variable domain in full (rest from reference TRBV30 and TRBJ2-3): SQTIHQWPATLVQPVGSPLSLECTVEGTSNPNLYWYRQAAGRGLQLLFYSVGIGQISSEVPQNLSASRPQDRQFILSSKKLLLSDSGFYLCAWRVAGGGTQYFGPGTRLTVL.

The chain employs TRBV5-8 and TRBJ2-1; D remains ambiguous. Deletions cut 2 bases from V and 10 bases from J, with 25 bases between. The CDR3 runs 17 residues. Germline values: CDR1 SGHTS, CDR2 YDEGEE. This CDR3 reads CASSFLPTAFTTREQFF. The CDR3 region has the DNA TGTGCCAGCAGCTTCCTCCCGACGGCTTTCACCACCCGGGAGCAGTTCTTC. The full variable domain, in which reference TRBV5-8 and TRBJ2-1 provide the parts outside the CDR3, is EAGVTQSPTHLIKTRGQQATLRCSPISGHTSVYWYQQALGLGLQFLLWYDEGEERNRGNFPPRFSGRQFPNYSSELNVNALELEDSALYLCASSFLPTAFTTREQFFGPGTRLTVL.

The V and J genes are TRBV15 and TRBJ1-4; TRBD1 is a possible D gene (5 bases). Per germline, CDR1 LNHNV and CDR2 YYDKDF (reference sequence). The CDR3 runs to 16 residues. V dropped 6 bases and J dropped 7 bases, with 21 bases sitting between them. CDR3 in DNA: TGTGCCACCAGATCGGGATTCGGGACGCTGGGTGAAAAACTGTTTTTT. Its translation is CATRSGFGTLGEKLFF.

CDR3 sequence reads: CAMGGRAVNEQFF. The CDR3 nucleotides read TGTGCCATGGGCGGGAGGGCCGTCAATGAGCAGTTCTTC. The chain is built from TRBV28 and TRBJ2-1; 9 nucleotides agree with TRBD2. This CDR3 has 13 residues. Germline CDR1 MDHEN, CDR2 SYDVKM. With V trimmed by 10 bases and J by 6 bases, 7 bases remained unmatched.

The chain uses TRBV7-8 and TRBJ1-3, with D perhaps TRBD1 (6 bases). With 5 bases removed from V and 0 bases from J, the gap between germline ends came to 14 bases. This CDR3 has 16 residues. Germline values: CDR1 SGHVS, CDR2 FQNEAQ. The CDR3 reads CASSTPGQPSGNTIYF. The CDR3 DNA is TGTGCCAGCAGCACGCCAGGACAGCCCTCTGGAAACACCATATATTTT.

This clone was recorded only once. The chain couples TRBV19 to TRBJ1-2; tentatively, D is TRBD1 (6 bases). V shed 4 bases and J shed 2 bases, with 14 bases lying between them. Germline CDR1 and CDR2: LNHDA and SQIVND (reference sequence). The CDR3 contains 15 residues. The CDR3 here is CASSTLDSGNYGYTF. The CDR3 DNA sequence: TGTGCCAGTAGTACCCTGGACAGTGGAAACTATGGCTACACCTTC.